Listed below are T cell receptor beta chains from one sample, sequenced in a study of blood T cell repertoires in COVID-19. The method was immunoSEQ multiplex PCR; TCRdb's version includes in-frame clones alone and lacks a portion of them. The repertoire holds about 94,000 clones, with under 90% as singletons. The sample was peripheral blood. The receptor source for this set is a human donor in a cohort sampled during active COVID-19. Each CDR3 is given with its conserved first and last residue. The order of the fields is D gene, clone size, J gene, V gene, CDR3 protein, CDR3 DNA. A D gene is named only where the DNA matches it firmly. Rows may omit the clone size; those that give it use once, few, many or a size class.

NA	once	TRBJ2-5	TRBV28	CATAQGRETQYF	TGTGCCACCGCTCAGGGAAGAGAGACCCAGTACTTC
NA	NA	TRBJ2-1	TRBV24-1	CATSDPGTSNEQFF	TGTGCCACCAGTGACCCCGGGACATCTAATGAGCAGTTCTTC
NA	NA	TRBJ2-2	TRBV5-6	CASSHSRGRGYTGELFF	TGTGCCAGCAGCCACTCACGAGGGAGGGGGTACACCGGGGAGCTGTTTTTT
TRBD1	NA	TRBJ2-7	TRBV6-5	CASSWDRTYEQYF	TGTGCCAGCAGTTGGGACAGGACCTACGAGCAGTACTTC
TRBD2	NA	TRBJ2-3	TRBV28	CASSRRGGTDTQYF	TGTGCCAGCAGCCGACGGGGGGGCACAGATACGCAGTATTTT
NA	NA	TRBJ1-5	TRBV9	CASSVGSVGNQPQHF	TGTGCCAGCAGCGTAGGATCGGTAGGCAATCAGCCCCAGCATTTT
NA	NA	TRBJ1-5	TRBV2	CASSADRNSNQPQHF	TGTGCCAGCAGTGCCGACAGGAATAGCAATCAGCCCCAGCATTTT
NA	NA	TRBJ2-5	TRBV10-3	CAISESGGYQETQYF	TGTGCCATCAGTGAGTCGGGCGGGTACCAAGAGACCCAGTACTTC
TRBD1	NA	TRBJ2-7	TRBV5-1	CASSSTDRGGSGVLREQYF	TGCGCCAGCAGCTCAACGGACAGGGGAGGGAGCGGCGTCTTGAGAGAGCAGTACTTC
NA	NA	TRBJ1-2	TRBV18	CASSRSTRGAGGYTF	TGTGCCAGCTCACGCTCTACACGGGGGGCCGGGGGCTACACCTTC